These T cell receptor beta chains were read from a single sample in a study of T-cell reconstitution after alpha-beta-depleted transplantation in children. TCRdb redid the calling of the PCR reads with MiXCR, one entry per CDR3 protein. Found here are fewer than 700,000 distinct CDR3 sequences, over 10% of them singletons; the top ten hold roughly 2.3%. This sample comprised PBMCs, mostly from graft donor cells, obtained 360 days after TCRalphabeta/CD19-depleted stem cell transplant. The receptor set was obtained from a male patient aged 10-17 years who had a stem cell transplant for acute myeloid leukemia, so the T cells may come from the graft donor. Each CDR3 is given with its conserved first and last residue. The D gene is left open where the match is weak. The size field is filled for only some rows; it gives once, few, many or a size class.

TRBV7-3	few	NA	TRBJ2-1	CASSLGGPNEQFF	TGTGCCAGCAGCTTAGGGGGGCCCAATGAGCAGTTCTTC
TRBV7-2	NA	TRBD2	TRBJ2-5	CASSLVLAGLETQYF	TGTGCCAGCAGCTTAGTACTAGCGGGATTAGAGACCCAGTACTTC
TRBV19	NA	NA	TRBJ2-1	CASKSSLGTRNEQFF	TGTGCCAGTAAATCCTCTTTGGGGACGAGAAATGAGCAGTTCTTC
TRBV29-1	many	NA	TRBJ2-1	CSVKGLYRDNEQFF	TGCAGCGTTAAGGGTCTCTATCGAGACAATGAGCAGTTCTTC
TRBV5-1	NA	NA	TRBJ2-1	CASSLQYEQFF	TGCGCCAGCAGCTTGCAGTATGAGCAGTTCTTC
TRBV5-6	few	TRBD2	TRBJ2-7	CASSLDGTSGFDEQYF	TGTGCCAGCAGCTTAGATGGGACTAGCGGGTTCGACGAGCAGTACTTC
TRBV29-1	NA	NA	TRBJ2-1	CSVESGADGNEQFF	TGCAGCGTTGAATCAGGGGCCGATGGGAATGAGCAGTTCTTC
TRBV25-1	NA	NA	TRBJ2-3	CASSDLGYTQYF	TGTGCCAGCAGTGACCTAGGATATACGCAGTATTTT
TRBV5-5	few	NA	TRBJ2-7	CASSPGKPPYEQYF	TGTGCCAGCAGCCCAGGGAAGCCACCCTACGAGCAGTACTTC
TRBV2	NA	NA	TRBJ2-7	CASSEGVPYEQYF	TGTGCCAGCAGTGAAGGGGTCCCCTACGAGCAGTACTTC
TRBV20-1	NA	TRBD1	TRBJ1-5	CSARDLGTGGPGWNQPQHF	TGCAGTGCTAGAGATCTAGGAACAGGGGGTCCGGGGTGGAATCAGCCCCAGCATTTT
TRBV20-1	few	NA	TRBJ2-3	CSANHKDTQYF	TGCAGTGCTAACCACAAGGATACGCAGTATTTT
TRBV3-1	few	NA	TRBJ2-1	CARSGGSSYNEQFF	TGTGCCAGGAGTGGAGGTTCGTCCTACAATGAGCAGTTCTTC
TRBV28	few	TRBD1	TRBJ2-5	CASSLWGRQGIETQYF	TGTGCCAGCAGTTTATGGGGGCGACAGGGCATAGAGACCCAGTACTTC
TRBV9	NA	NA	TRBJ2-3	CASSDESGTTDTQYF	TGTGCCAGCAGCGACGAGAGCGGAACCACAGATACGCAGTATTTT
TRBV28	NA	NA	TRBJ2-2	CASSFAQNTGELFF	TGTGCCAGCAGTTTCGCCCAGAACACCGGGGAGCTGTTTTTT
TRBV11-1	many	TRBD2	TRBJ2-1	CASSLFAGGPYNEQFF	TGTGCCAGCAGCCTATTCGCGGGAGGCCCCTACAATGAGCAGTTCTTC
TRBV28	NA	NA	TRBJ2-5	CASSLLLPPQETQYF	TGTGCCAGCAGTTTGCTCTTGCCACCACAAGAGACCCAGTACTTC
TRBV4-3	NA	TRBD2	TRBJ2-5	CASSQDLASGIMETQYF	TGCGCCAGCAGCCAAGATCTGGCTAGCGGGATTATGGAGACCCAGTACTTC
TRBV28	few	TRBD2	TRBJ2-3	CASSLGLGTQYF	TGTGCCAGCAGTTTGGGACTAGGGACGCAGTATTTT
TRBV4-3	NA	TRBD2	TRBJ2-7	CASSQRTSGTYEQYF	TGCGCCAGCAGCCAGCGGACTAGCGGAACCTACGAGCAGTACTTC
TRBV5-5	NA	TRBD2	TRBJ2-5	CASSLAVLAGVGETQYF	TGTGCCAGCAGCTTGGCCGTTCTAGCGGGAGTCGGGGAGACCCAGTACTTC
TRBV6-2/TRBV6-3	many	TRBD2	TRBJ2-5	CASTPLPSGFQETQYF	TGTGCCAGCACCCCCCTACCTAGCGGGTTTCAAGAGACCCAGTACTTC
TRBV5-1	NA	NA	TRBJ2-1	CASSLGSLPNEQFF	TGCGCCAGCAGCTTGGGTTCCCTGCCAAATGAGCAGTTCTTC
TRBV15	NA	TRBD1	TRBJ2-7	CATSRARKIRDRVKSDYEQYF	TGTGCCACCAGCAGAGCACGAAAGATACGGGACAGGGTTAAGAGTGACTACGAGCAGTACTTC
TRBV5-1	NA	NA	TRBJ2-7	CASSSQDYEQYF	TGCGCCAGCAGCTCCCAGGACTACGAGCAGTACTTC
TRBV29-1	few	TRBD2	TRBJ2-5	CSVDGTSGGEAQYF	TGCAGCGTCGACGGGACTAGCGGGGGGGAGGCCCAGTACTTC
TRBV20-1	few	TRBD2	TRBJ2-5	CSARLGLAGGLIQYF	TGCAGTGCTAGACTTGGACTAGCGGGAGGATTGATCCAGTACTTC
TRBV12-3/TRBV12-4	few	NA	TRBJ2-3	CASSPPTHVVGTDTQYF	TGTGCCAGCAGCCCTCCCACACACGTGGTGGGCACAGATACGCAGTATTTT
TRBV12-3/TRBV12-4	NA	NA	TRBJ2-1	CASSLARGLQFF	TGTGCCAGCAGTTTAGCCAGGGGTCTTCAGTTCTTC
TRBV4-1	NA	TRBD1	TRBJ2-1	CASSQVGQGSHEQFF	TGCGCCAGCAGCCAAGTAGGACAGGGGTCGCATGAGCAGTTCTTC
TRBV6-2/TRBV6-3	NA	NA	TRBJ2-7	CASSPSPGDPPYEQYF	TGTGCCAGCAGTCCTTCGCCGGGGGACCCCCCCTACGAGCAGTACTTC
TRBV4-3	NA	NA	TRBJ1-2	CASSPLQGLSGYTF	TGCGCCAGCAGCCCACTACAGGGATTAAGTGGCTACACCTTC
TRBV28	NA	NA	TRBJ1-5	CASSLLGRGGSGQHF	TGTGCCAGCAGTTTGTTGGGTAGAGGGGGGTCGGGCCAGCATTTT
TRBV20-1	NA	TRBD2	TRBJ2-7	CSAGQPTSGSVYEQYF	TGCAGTGCAGGACAGCCGACTAGCGGGAGCGTCTACGAGCAGTACTTC
TRBV5-1	few	NA	TRBJ1-2	CASSLGWGDGYTF	TGCGCCAGCAGCTTGGGGTGGGGAGATGGCTACACCTTC
TRBV5-1	NA	NA	TRBJ2-2	CASSLFGQLGELFF	TGCGCCAGCAGCCTATTCGGACAGCTCGGGGAGCTGTTTTTT